The 19 T cell receptor beta chains reported below all come from one sample, sequenced in a study of T cell repertoires in cytomegalovirus infection. The antigens for these receptors are not known. One entry per CDR3 protein, called by TCRdb with MiXCR from the reads. The table includes some 54,000 distinct CDR3 sequences, around a fifth detected once. This specimen was CD8+ T cells from cultured PBMCs, taken from culture after CMV antigen stimulation. These receptors all stem from a human donor in good health (CMV status not recorded). Some clones in this sample may be carry-over from other donors' samples.

This clonotype has just a few counts. J is TRBJ1-2 and V is TRBV7-8; no clear D. The CDR3 length is 15 residues. V lost 1 base and J lost 5, with 14 bases in between. From germline, CDR1 is SGHVS and CDR2 FQNEAQ. The CDR3 nucleotides read TGTGCCAGCAGCTTAGTTCGAGACGGATTATATGGCTACACCTTC. The encoded protein is CASSLVRDGLYGYTF.

In this sample, this clonotype turned up a few times. The chain is built from TRBV20-1 and TRBJ2-7; the match to TRBD2 covers 7 bases. The V gene end was trimmed by 6 bases and the J gene end by 3 bases; junction bases not matched to a gene: 11. Germline CDR1 and CDR2: DFQATT and SNEGSKA (reference sequence). There are 14 residues in the CDR3. In DNA form, the CDR3 reads TGCAGTGCAGACCCCGAGGCTAGCGGCTACGAGCAGTACTTC. This gives the protein CSADPEASGYEQYF.

The V and J genes are TRBV4-1 and TRBJ1-4; weak D call: TRBD1 (5 bases). Trimming removed 3 bases at V and 3 bases at J, with 8 bases between. CDR3 length: 14 residues. CDR1 is MGHRA, CDR2 YSYEKL, per germline. The CDR3 DNA sequence: TGCGCCAGCAGCCATTGGGGGGCTAATGAAAAACTGTTTTTT. Encoded protein: CASSHWGANEKLFF.

This clonotype was seen more than once but under ten times. The chain carries TRBV11-2 and TRBJ1-6, with D possibly TRBD1 on 6 matching bases. Germline CDR1 is SGHAT and CDR2 is FQNNGV. The V and J ends lost 5 bases and 8 bases respectively, with 19 bases between them. CDR3 length: 16 amino acids. The chain's CDR3 is CASSLGAGGRDSPLHF. In DNA form, the CDR3 reads TGTGCCAGCAGCCTGGGGGCTGGGGGGAGGGATTCACCCCTCCACTTT.

The chain uses TRBV25-1 and TRBJ1-5; TRBD1 aligns across 12 bases. This CDR3 is 17 amino acids long. Germline V gives CDR1 MGHDK, CDR2 SYGVNS. Trimming cost V 3 bases and J 7 bases; bases outside gene matches: 10. The CDR3 DNA follows: TGTGCCAGCAGTGATTACCCGGGACAGGGGGCATGGCAGCCCCAGCATTTT. Translated, it gives CASSDYPGQGAWQPQHF.

The chain employs TRBV4-3 and TRBJ2-5; possible D gene TRBD1, 5 bases. Trimming left V 0 bases short and J 5 bases short, with 13 bases between. The CDR3 is 15 residues long. Germline V gene sequence: CDR1 LGHNA, CDR2 YSLEER. CDR3 residues: CASSQDGISGETQYF. DNA for the CDR3: TGCGCCAGCAGCCAAGATGGGATCTCAGGGGAGACCCAGTACTTC.

A word on this clonotype: One end of the junction is discordant with germline, which a read error may explain. V and J are TRBV4-1 and TRBJ2-7; 7 nucleotides agree with TRBD1. This CDR3 comprises 12 residues. Germline V lookup: CDR1 MGHRA, CDR2 YSYEKL. The CDR3 coding sequence is TGTGCCAGCAGCCAGGGGGACCGCGAGCAGTACTTC. Protein: CASSQGDREQYF.

This rearrangement joins TRBV6-2 or TRBV6-3 to TRBJ2-5; D remains unclear. The germline V and J ends were trimmed by 7 bases and 2 bases, with 17 bases remaining between them. The CDR3 contains 15 residues. Germline CDR1 is MNHEY and CDR2 is SVGEGT. CDR3 sequence reads: CASTPPVRPQETQYF. The CDR3 coding sequence is TGTGCCAGCACCCCACCGGTGAGGCCGCAAGAGACCCAGTACTTC.

This clonotype was counted between two and nine times. The chain uses TRBV6-1 and TRBJ2-7; D is possibly TRBD1 or TRBD2 (5 bases each). Looked up from germline, CDR1 is MNHNS and CDR2 is SASEGT. The germline V and J ends were trimmed by 3 bases and 2 bases, with 8 bases remaining between them. The CDR3 consists of 13 residues. Here the CDR3 reads CASSDRGAYEQYF. The CDR3 coding sequence is TGTGCCAGCAGTGACCGGGGCGCCTACGAGCAGTACTTC.

The chain uses TRBV19 and TRBJ2-2; the D call may be TRBD1 or TRBD2 (5 bases each). V lost 7 bases to trimming and J lost 0 bases, with 9 bases between them. The CDR3 runs to 14 residues. Per germline, CDR1 LNHDA and CDR2 SQIVND (reference sequence). The CDR3 is CASTPGPNTGELFF. The DNA for the CDR3 is TGTGCCAGTACCCCGGGACCGAACACCGGGGAGCTGTTTTTT.

The chain employs TRBV7-9 and TRBJ1-6; no firm D call. Germline-derived CDR1 and CDR2 are SEHNR and FQNEAQ (reference sequence). V was clipped by 1 base and J by 9 bases, with 19 bases between them. This CDR3 is built from 17 residues. For the CDR3, the DNA is TGTGCCAGCAGCTTAGGAGGCAAAGGGCCGGCGGGTTCACCCCTCCACTTT. The encoded protein is CASSLGGKGPAGSPLHF. Based on the CDR3 plus reference TRBV7-9 and TRBJ1-6, the full variable domain is DTGVSQNPRHKITKRGQNVTFRCDPISEHNRLYWYRQTLGQGPEFLTYFQNEAQLEKSRLLSDRFSAERPKGSFSTLEIQRTEQGDSAMYLCASSLGGKGPAGSPLHFGNGTRLTVT.

This sequence joins TRBV6-5 and TRBJ2-6, with a possible D match to TRBD2 (6 bases). With 5 bases removed from V and 2 bases from J, the gap between germline ends came to 10 bases. This CDR3 is 15 amino acids long. Germline V lookup: CDR1 MNHEY, CDR2 SVGAGI. In DNA form, the CDR3 reads TGTGCCAGCAGTATAGCGGTGACTGGGGCCAACGTCCTGACTTTC. This sequence encodes CASSIAVTGANVLTF.

This clonotype has only a few counts. The chain carries TRBV6-1 and TRBJ2-7; TRBD1 agrees at 9 bases. The CDR3 has 14 residues. Germline lookup yields CDR1 MNHNS and CDR2 SASEGT. V lost 3 bases to trimming and J lost 3 bases; unmatched junction nucleotides: 3. CDR3 bases: TGTGCCAGCAGTGATCCGGGACAGGGCTACGAGCAGTACTTC. Protein: CASSDPGQGYEQYF.

This clonotype has just a few counts. The J gene is TRBJ2-1, the V gene TRBV7-3; TRBD2 matches at 11 bases. After removal of 3 bases from V and 7 bases from J, the junction contained 5 bases not matched to a gene. Germline V gene lookup returns CDR1 SGHTA and CDR2 FQGTGA. The CDR3 totals 15 residues. CDR3 protein: CASSFTSGRGNEQFF. CDR3 in DNA: TGTGCCAGCAGCTTTACTAGCGGGAGAGGGAATGAGCAGTTCTTC.

This sequence joins TRBV4-1 and TRBJ2-3, with 9 bases matching TRBD2. V lost 1 base to trimming and J lost 1 base; unmatched junction nucleotides: 3. In germline, CDR1 is MGHRA, CDR2 YSYEKL. The CDR3 length is 16 residues. The CDR3 loop is CASSQGVAGGTDTQYF. As DNA, the CDR3 is TGCGCCAGCAGCCAAGGAGTAGCGGGGGGCACAGATACGCAGTATTTT.

This clonotype was recorded a few times. This chain uses TRBV7-2 with TRBJ2-1; 12 bases map to TRBD2. The germline V gene encodes CDR1 SGHTA and CDR2 FQGNSA. This CDR3 comprises 18 residues. The V segment lost 4 bases and the J segment 1 base; nucleotides outside the gene matches: 8. CDR3 coding DNA: TGTGCCAGCAGCTCCTCTAGCGGGGGGGCTTGGTCCTACAATGAGCAGTTCTTC. It is translated as CASSSSSGGAWSYNEQFF. The full variable domain, in which reference TRBV7-2 and TRBJ2-1 provide the parts outside the CDR3, is GAGVSQSPSNKVTEKGKDVELRCDPISGHTALYWYRQSLGQGLEFLIYFQGNSAPDKSGLPSDRFSAERTGGSVSTLTIQRTQQEDSAVYLCASSSSSGGAWSYNEQFFGPGTRLTVL.

V and J are TRBV6-2 or TRBV6-3 and TRBJ1-1; TRBD1 matches at 9 bases. Germline V lookup: CDR1 MNHEY, CDR2 SVGEGT. V was clipped by 2 bases and J by 0 bases; unmatched bases: 7. This CDR3 contains 17 residues. The DNA of the CDR3 is TGTGCCAGCAGTTACAGGGACAGGGAAGGTATGAACACTGAAGCTTTCTTT. Translating it yields CASSYRDREGMNTEAFF.

CDR3 sequence (DNA): TGTGCCAGCAGTGAGAATCAGGGGCACACTGAAGCTTTCTTT. It codes for CASSENQGHTEAFF. The V gene is TRBV6-1, the J gene TRBJ1-1, with D possibly being TRBD1 (6 bases). CDR1 MNHNS and CDR2 SASEGT come from the germline V gene. Between the trimmed V and J ends, which lost 3 bases and 3 bases, there was a span of 11 bases. CDR3 length: 14 amino acids.

This clonotype was found a few times. The V call is TRBV10-3, the J call TRBJ1-1; maybe TRBD1 (6 bases). Looked up from germline, CDR1 is ENHRY and CDR2 is SYGVKD. V dropped 3 bases and J dropped 4 bases, with 18 bases sitting between them. The CDR3 sequence is 16 residues long. The CDR3 DNA follows: TGTGCCATCAGTGACCCCCTTTTGACAGGCCTCACTGAAGCTTTCTTT. It is translated as CAISDPLLTGLTEAFF.